This T cell receptor (beta chain) appears in the sequencing data of a study of blood T cell repertoires in COVID-19. Study-wide context: Spain, Italy and the United States supplied samples that represented acute and convalescent COVID-19. Sources were T cells, B-cell-depleted T cells, or PBMCs; the material itself was cDNA or gDNA.

This clone was found a few times. TCRdb's copy holds only in-frame clones and misses some; the assay was immunoSEQ multiplex PCR. Among 200,000 to 250,000 clones listed, 82% were seen once. The germline V gene has CDR1 KGHDR and CDR2 SFDVKD. This CDR3 region has 13 residues. Deletions cut 8 bases from V and 5 bases from J, with 15 bases between. Participants were aged about 18 to 89 years, lived in about two dozen US areas, and enrolled virtually. Recovered status applied to Cohort 3 donors who had two consecutive negative PCRs. It also applied to those with clearance or with symptom resolution. The chain uses TRBV24-1 and TRBJ2-7; weak D call: TRBD1 (6 bases). Source material: PBMCs or T cells enriched from blood (not recorded which). This clonotype was obtained from a woman in her fifties or sixties who had recovered from COVID-19. DNA for the CDR3: TGTGCCACCATTAGCCAGGGGTTCCACGAGCAGTACTTC. Protein: CATISQGFHEQYF.